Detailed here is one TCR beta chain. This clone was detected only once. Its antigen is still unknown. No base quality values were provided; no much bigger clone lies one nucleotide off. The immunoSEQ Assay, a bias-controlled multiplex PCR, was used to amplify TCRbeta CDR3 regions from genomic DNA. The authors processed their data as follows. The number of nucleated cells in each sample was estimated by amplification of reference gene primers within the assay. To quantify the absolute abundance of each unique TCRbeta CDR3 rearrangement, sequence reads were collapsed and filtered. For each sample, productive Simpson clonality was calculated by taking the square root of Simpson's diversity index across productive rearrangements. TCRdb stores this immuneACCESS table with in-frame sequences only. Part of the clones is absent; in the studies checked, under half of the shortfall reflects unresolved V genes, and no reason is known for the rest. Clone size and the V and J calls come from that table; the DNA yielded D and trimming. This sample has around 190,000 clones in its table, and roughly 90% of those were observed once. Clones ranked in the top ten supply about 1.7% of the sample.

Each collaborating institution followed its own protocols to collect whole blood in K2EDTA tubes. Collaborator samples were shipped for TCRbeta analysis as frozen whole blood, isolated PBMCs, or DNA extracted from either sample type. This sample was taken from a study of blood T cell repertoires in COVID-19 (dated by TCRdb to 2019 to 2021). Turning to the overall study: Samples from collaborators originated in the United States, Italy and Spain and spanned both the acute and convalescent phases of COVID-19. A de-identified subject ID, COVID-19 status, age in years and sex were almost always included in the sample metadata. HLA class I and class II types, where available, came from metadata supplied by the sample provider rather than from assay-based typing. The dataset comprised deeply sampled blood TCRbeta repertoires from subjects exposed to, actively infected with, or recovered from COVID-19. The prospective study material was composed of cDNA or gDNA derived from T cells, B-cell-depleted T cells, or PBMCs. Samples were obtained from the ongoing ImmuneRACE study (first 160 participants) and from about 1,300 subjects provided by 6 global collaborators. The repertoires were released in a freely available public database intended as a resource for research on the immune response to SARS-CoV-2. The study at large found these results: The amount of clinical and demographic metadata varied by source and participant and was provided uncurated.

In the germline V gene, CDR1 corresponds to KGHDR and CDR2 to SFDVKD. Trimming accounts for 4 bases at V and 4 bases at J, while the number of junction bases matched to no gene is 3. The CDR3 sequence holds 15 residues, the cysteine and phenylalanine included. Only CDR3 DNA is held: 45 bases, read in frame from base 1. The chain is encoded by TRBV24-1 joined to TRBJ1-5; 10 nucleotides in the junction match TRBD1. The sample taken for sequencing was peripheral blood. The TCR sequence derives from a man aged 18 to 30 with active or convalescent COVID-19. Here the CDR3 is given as CATSDRTGGNQPQHF. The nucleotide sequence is TGTGCCACCAGTGACCGGACAGGGGGAAATCAGCCCCAGCATTTT.